The 29 T cell receptor beta chains below all came from one sample that was sequenced in a study of regulatory dendritic cells for organ transplantation (dated by TCRdb to 2016 to 2017). The library was produced with the immunoSEQ multiplex PCR assay. This is the immuneACCESS table as TCRdb keeps it, with only in-frame sequences that have V and J called. A part of the clones is gone; compared with another copy, unresolved V genes explain less than half, and the rest is unexplained. The sample table records roughly 27,000 clones; around 79% of these occur just once. Of the sample, less than 2.5% is held by the ten largest clones. Sequenced material: memory CD4+ T cells from blood. In the paper's terms, the cell subset or site label means: CD45RO+ memory T cells. The receptors were gathered from a human donor in good health.

This clone has just one count. The rearrangement uses TRBV14 and TRBJ1-2; the match to TRBD1 covers 7 bases. The ends lost 4 bases at V and 6 bases at J; junction bases unmatched: 11. This CDR3 contains 15 residues. Per the germline V gene, CDR1 is SGHDN and CDR2 is FVKESK. The CDR3, as DNA: TGTGCCAGCAGCCCCTCGACAGGGATCGGTGATGGCTACACCTTC. Translating gives CASSPSTGIGDGYTF.

The genes are TRBV6-5 and TRBJ1-2; 7 bases line up with TRBD1. Unmatched junction bases numbered 12, after V lost 7 bases and J lost 4 bases. Germline V gene data show CDR1 as MNHEY and CDR2 as SVGAGI. The CDR3 runs 15 residues. Here the CDR3 reads CASTSGRRGLYGYTF. The CDR3 DNA sequence: TGTGCCAGCACTTCGGGAAGGAGGGGGCTCTATGGCTACACCTTC.

This clone was counted only a few times. The chain links TRBV19 to TRBJ1-3; D might be TRBD1 (6 bases). Per the germline V gene, CDR1 is LNHDA and CDR2 is SQIVND (reference sequence). The CDR3 loop spans 13 amino acids. V lost 10 bases and J lost 6, with 16 bases in between. The DNA of the CDR3 is TGTGCCACCCGTCAAGGGGGAATAAACACCATATATTTT. This codes for CATRQGGINTIYF.

A few counts support this clone. V and J are TRBV2 and TRBJ1-5, with D perhaps matching TRBD1 (5 bases). The CDR3 sequence is 13 residues long. In germline, CDR1 is SNHLY, CDR2 FYNNEI. The ends were cut back, 7 bases at V and 4 bases at J, with 11 bases in the middle. The CDR3 DNA sequence: TGTGCCAGCATTGGGACGCCAAATCAGCCCCAGCATTTT. It specifies CASIGTPNQPQHF.

V usage is TRBV28 and J usage is TRBJ1-1; 9 bases fit TRBD1. Trimming cost V 7 bases and J 7 bases; bases outside gene matches: 7. This CDR3 is built from 13 residues. CDR1 is MDHEN and CDR2 is SYDVKM in the germline V gene. The DNA for the CDR3 is TGTGCCAGCATGGGACAGGGACGGGTTGAAGCTTTCTTT. Translation: CASMGQGRVEAFF.

This sequence joins TRBV9 and TRBJ2-3; D might be TRBD2 (5 bases). The CDR3 has 15 residues. Trimming removed 0 bases from V and 2 bases from J, with 10 bases in between. Germline V gene lookup returns CDR1 SGDLS and CDR2 YYNGEE. The CDR3 spells CASSVGRDYTDTQYF. CDR3 DNA sequence: TGTGCCAGCAGCGTAGGTCGGGATTACACAGATACGCAGTATTTT.

The chain uses TRBV7-2 and TRBJ2-7, with a tentative D call TRBD2 (6 bases). The CDR3 covers 15 residues. Trimming removed 2 bases from V and 0 bases from J, with 11 bases in between. CDR1 SGHTA and CDR2 FQGNSA come from the germline V gene. DNA for the CDR3: TGTGCCAGCAGCTTATACGGGGGACTCTCCTACGAGCAGTACTTC. Translation: CASSLYGGLSYEQYF.

The chain carries TRBV5-1 and TRBJ2-3; perhaps TRBD2 as D (7 bases). This CDR3 comprises 15 residues. The V gene lost 2 bases and the J gene lost 0 bases, with 10 bases spanning the gap. Germline assignment: CDR1 SGHRS and CDR2 YFSETQ. The DNA for the CDR3 is TGCGCCAGCAGCTTTGGGGGGGCTAGCACAGATACGCAGTATTTT. This sequence encodes CASSFGGASTDTQYF.

The chain carries TRBV7-6 and TRBJ2-5, with 16 bases identical to TRBD2. Germline V gives CDR1 SGHVS, CDR2 FNYEAQ. The CDR3 totals 18 residues. After removal of 5 bases from V and 5 bases from J, the junction contained 11 bases not matched to a gene. CDR3 region: CASSVPGTSGGAQETQYF. CDR3 bases: TGTGCCAGCAGCGTCCCAGGGACTAGCGGGGGGGCCCAGGAGACCCAGTACTTC. The variable domain in full, with the rest retrieved from reference TRBV7-6 and TRBJ2-5, is GAGVSQSPRYKVTKRGQDVALRCDPISGHVSLYWYRQALGQGPEFLTYFNYEAQQDKSGLPNDRFSAERPEGSISTLTIQRTEQRDSAMYRCASSVPGTSGGAQETQYFGPGTRLLVL.

Written as DNA, the CDR3 is TGTGCCTGGAGTGGTCAGCGGTTAAGGTGGTACTTC. Translation: CAWSGQRLRWYF. The genes are TRBV30 and TRBJ2-7, with D possibly matching TRBD2 (5 bases). With 1 base removed from V and 12 bases from J, the gap between germline ends came to 16 bases. Germline V gene sequence: CDR1 GTSNPN, CDR2 SVGIG (reference sequence). The CDR3 contains 12 residues.

V usage is TRBV7-3 and J usage is TRBJ2-3, with a weak D call TRBD2 (5 bases). CDR3 length: 14 amino acids. Germline-derived CDR1 and CDR2 are SGHTA and FQGTGA. Trimming cost V 1 base and J 4 bases, with 9 bases left between them. CDR3 in DNA: TGTGCCAGCAGCTTAATGGGAGTGGCAGATACGCAGTATTTT. It is translated as CASSLMGVADTQYF. Filled out from reference TRBV7-3 and TRBJ2-3, the complete variable domain reads GAGVSQTPSNKVTEKGKYVELRCDPISGHTALYWYRQSLGQGPEFLIYFQGTGAADDSGLPNDRFFAVRPEGSVSTLKIQRTERGDSAVYLCASSLMGVADTQYFGPGTRLTVL.

This clone showed up just a few times. The CDR3 reads CASSIEALPFF. CDR3 coding DNA: TGTGCCAGCAGTATAGAGGCTTTGCCTTTCTTT. The chain has TRBV2 and TRBJ1-1; D gene ambiguous. The CDR3 loop spans 11 amino acids. Germline assignment: CDR1 SNHLY and CDR2 FYNNEI. The ends were cut back, 5 bases at V and 12 bases at J, with 13 bases in the middle.

This clone appeared a single time. The rearrangement links TRBV5-1 to TRBJ2-1, with D possibly being TRBD2 (5 bases). Per the germline V gene, CDR1 is SGHRS and CDR2 is YFSETQ. V dropped 0 bases and J dropped 6 bases, with 13 bases sitting between them. The CDR3 extends over 15 amino acids. CDR3 sequence: CASSLVRDVSNEQFF. In nucleotides, the CDR3 is TGCGCCAGCAGCTTGGTACGGGATGTGAGCAATGAGCAGTTCTTC.

The chain carries TRBV7-2 and TRBJ2-2; D is unresolved. CDR1 and CDR2 (germline): SGHTA, FQGNSA. The CDR3 covers 13 residues. V shed 6 bases and J shed 2 bases, with 7 bases lying between them. DNA for the CDR3: TGTGCCAGCAGACCCCCCAACACCGGGGAGCTGTTTTTT. It translates to CASRPPNTGELFF.

In its sample, this clone was seen a few times. V is TRBV7-8 and J is TRBJ2-1; 7 bases are shared with TRBD2. This CDR3 is 15 amino acids long. J gave up 0 bases and V 7 bases, and 6 bases lay outside the gene matches. Germline CDR1 SGHVS, CDR2 FQNEAQ. The CDR3 loop reads CASNIGTNSYNEQFF. CDR3 nucleotides: TGTGCCAGCAACATAGGGACTAACTCCTACAATGAGCAGTTCTTC.

In this sample, this clone turned up a few times. The gene calls are TRBV7-2 and TRBJ2-1; a weak D match, TRBD1 (5 bases). Germline lookup yields CDR1 SGHTA and CDR2 FQGNSA. V was pared by 5 bases and J by 6 bases, with 11 bases between. The CDR3 is 13 residues long. The CDR3 here is CASSATQGNEQFF. CDR3 bases: TGTGCCAGCAGCGCCACTCAGGGCAATGAGCAGTTCTTC. Combining the CDR3 with reference TRBV7-2 and TRBJ2-1 gives the whole variable domain GAGVSQSPSNKVTEKGKDVELRCDPISGHTALYWYRQSLGQGLEFLIYFQGNSAPDKSGLPSDRFSAERTGGSVSTLTIQRTQQEDSAVYLCASSATQGNEQFFGPGTRLTVL.

V is TRBV4-3 and J is TRBJ2-7, with D possibly TRBD1 on 6 matching bases. Trimming left V 3 bases short and J 2 bases short, with 17 bases between. The CDR3 covers 16 residues. Germline assignment: CDR1 LGHNA and CDR2 YSLEER. CDR3: CASSHRLTGSTYEQYF. CDR3 sequence (DNA): TGCGCCAGCAGCCACCGATTGACAGGAAGCACCTACGAGCAGTACTTC.

The chain is built from TRBV9 and TRBJ2-7; D gene ambiguous. Germline V gives CDR1 SGDLS, CDR2 YYNGEE. V shed 0 bases and J shed 0 bases, with 7 bases lying between them. CDR3 length: 14 residues. CDR3 region: CASSVDPTSYEQYF. The CDR3 DNA reads TGTGCCAGCAGCGTAGACCCCACCTCCTACGAGCAGTACTTC.

The chain couples TRBV7-2 to TRBJ2-2; the D is unclear. The V and J ends lost 1 base and 1 base respectively, with 10 bases between them. The CDR3 has 16 residues. Per the germline V gene, CDR1 is SGHTA and CDR2 is FQGNSA. The CDR3 DNA reads TGTGCCAGCAGCTTAGGAGTAGTTCGGAACACCGGGGAGCTGTTTTTT. Translating it yields CASSLGVVRNTGELFF.

The rearrangement links TRBV20-1 to TRBJ2-5; the D is unclear. V lost 6 bases, J lost 5 bases, and 10 bases lay in between. This CDR3 has 11 amino acids. Germline V gene sequence: CDR1 DFQATT, CDR2 SNEGSKA (reference sequence). CDR3 in DNA: TGCAGTGCCGGACCCGAGGAGACCCAGTACTTC. Amino acids: CSAGPEETQYF.

The gene calls are TRBV9 and TRBJ2-7, with D unclear. The V end was cut by 3 bases, the J end by 0 bases, with 13 bases between. This CDR3 is 15 amino acids long. Germline V gene data show CDR1 as SGDLS and CDR2 as YYNGEE. The CDR3 loop is CASSAQQASSYEQYF. The CDR3 DNA sequence: TGTGCCAGCAGCGCCCAACAAGCCAGCTCCTACGAGCAGTACTTC.

V gene TRBV6-1 combines with J gene TRBJ1-6; perhaps TRBD1 as D (5 bases). The CDR3 is 15 residues long. V lost 2 bases and J 8 bases, leaving 13 bases between the germline ends. CDR1 is MNHNS, CDR2 SASEGT, per germline. The CDR3 bases are TGTGCCAGCAGTGAAATAAGGCAGGGTGATTCACCCCTCCACTTT. As protein: CASSEIRQGDSPLHF.

The chain uses TRBV5-6 and TRBJ2-5, with 8 bases matching TRBD1. The CDR3 sequence is 15 residues long. The J segment lost 2 bases and the V segment lost 4 bases, leaving 7 bases of the junction unmatched. Per germline, CDR1 SGHDT and CDR2 YYEEEE. The CDR3, as DNA: TGTGCCAGCAGCCTATACAGGACAGGGCAAGAGACCCAGTACTTC. As protein: CASSLYRTGQETQYF.

The rearrangement links TRBV13 to TRBJ2-3; D may be TRBD2 (7 bases). CDR3 length equals 15 residues. Per the germline V gene, CDR1 is PRHDT and CDR2 is FYEKMQ (reference sequence). Trimming removed 8 bases at V and 4 bases at J, with 19 bases between. CDR3 sequence (DNA): TGTGCCAGCTCACTTAGGGCGGGGGCATCAGATACGCAGTATTTT. It specifies CASSLRAGASDTQYF.

V usage is TRBV28 and J usage is TRBJ2-3, with D possibly called TRBD1 or TRBD2 (5 bases each). This CDR3 comprises 13 residues. From germline, CDR1 is MDHEN and CDR2 SYDVKM. The V end was cut by 4 bases, the J end by 3 bases, with 8 bases between. CDR3 protein: CASSWGRTDTQYF. The DNA of the CDR3 is TGTGCCAGCAGTTGGGGACGGACAGATACGCAGTATTTT.

As for this clone: Different DNA sequences within this sample yield the same CDR3. The CDR3 protein is CASSEQGSTYEQYF. The CDR3 DNA reads TGTGCCAGCAGTGAACAGGGTTCGACTTACGAGCAGTACTTC. The V call is TRBV2, the J call TRBJ2-7, with D maybe TRBD1 (5 bases). The CDR3 consists of 14 residues. V lost 2 bases, J lost 4 bases, and 12 bases lay in between. Germline assignment: CDR1 SNHLY and CDR2 FYNNEI.

The CDR3 coding sequence is TGCGCCAGCAGCCCTCCCGAGGGTGGGCCTGGGGCCAACGTCCTGACTTTC. This translates into CASSPPEGGPGANVLTF. The chain combines TRBV5-1 with TRBJ2-6; D is possibly TRBD2 (5 bases). The V gene's germline CDR1 is SGHRS and CDR2 YFSETQ. The CDR3 runs 17 residues. V lost 4 bases, J lost 2 bases, and 16 bases lay in between.

The chain couples TRBV18 to TRBJ2-2, with D tentatively TRBD1 (6 bases). Trimming removed 3 bases from V and 4 bases from J, with 15 bases in between. CDR1 is KGHSH, CDR2 LQKENI, per germline. The CDR3 runs to 16 residues. In DNA, the CDR3 is TGTGCCAGCTCACCCATTCCGGGACATGCCACCGGGGAGCTGTTTTTT. Protein sequence: CASSPIPGHATGELFF.

The chain is built from TRBV30 and TRBJ1-2; tentative D call: TRBD1 (6 bases). The V end was cut by 5 bases, the J end by 5 bases, with 15 bases between. Looked up from germline, CDR1 is GTSNPN and CDR2 is SVGIG (reference sequence). The CDR3 is 13 amino acids. CDR3 DNA sequence: TGTGCCTGGGGAGCAGGGGTGGGGTATGGCTACACCTTC. Translation gives CAWGAGVGYGYTF.